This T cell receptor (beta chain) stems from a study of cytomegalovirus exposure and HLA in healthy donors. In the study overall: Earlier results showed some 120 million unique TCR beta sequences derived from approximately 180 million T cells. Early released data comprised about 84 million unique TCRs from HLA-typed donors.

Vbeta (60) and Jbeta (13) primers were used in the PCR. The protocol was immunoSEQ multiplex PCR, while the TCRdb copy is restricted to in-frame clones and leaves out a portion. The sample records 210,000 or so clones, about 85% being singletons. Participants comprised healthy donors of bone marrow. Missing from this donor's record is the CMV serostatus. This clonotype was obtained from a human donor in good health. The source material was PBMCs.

CDR3 sequence: CASSSRSSASGRAIYEQFF. The CDR3 DNA sequence: TGTGCCAGCAGCTCCCGGTCCTCGGCTAGCGGGAGGGCGATCTATGAGCAGTTCTTC. V usage is TRBV11-2 and J usage is TRBJ2-1, with TRBD2 matching over 12 bases. V was pared by 4 bases and J by 8 bases, with 18 bases of the junction left unmatched. Germline V CDR1 and CDR2: SGHAT, FQNNGV. The CDR3 runs 19 residues. Complete variable domain (other parts from reference TRBV11-2 and TRBJ2-1): EAGVAQSPRYKIIEKRQSVAFWCNPISGHATLYWYQQILGQGPKLLIQFQNNGVVDDSQLPKDRFSAERLKGVDSTLKIQPAKLEDSAVYLCASSSRSSASGRAIYEQFFGPGTRLTVL.